Listed below are T cell receptor beta chains from one sample, sequenced in a study of blood T cell repertoires in COVID-19. Measured with immunoSEQ multiplex PCR; TCRdb has only the in-frame clones, and not every one. The sample includes some 330,000 clones, roughly nine tenths of them seen just once. The sequenced sample consisted of peripheral blood. Every receptor here comes from a woman in her twenties or thirties with COVID-19, enrolled during active disease. The CDR3 runs from the conserved cysteine through the conserved F or W. The D gene is left open where the match is weak. The listing skips clone size in some rows; elsewhere it reads once, few, many or a size class.

D gene: TRBD1
V gene: TRBV30
clone size: NA
J gene: TRBJ1-6
CDR3 DNA: TGTGCCTCCACTACAGGGGGCGGTTCACCCCTCCACTTT
CDR3 protein: CASTTGGGSPLHF

D gene: NA
V gene: TRBV5-1
clone size: NA
J gene: TRBJ1-2
CDR3 DNA: TGCGCCAGCAGCGTCCTCGGGGACTATGGCTACACCTTC
CDR3 protein: CASSVLGDYGYTF

D gene: TRBD2
V gene: TRBV7-9
clone size: NA
J gene: TRBJ2-1
CDR3 DNA: TGTGCCAGCAGCTCTAGCGGGGGGGCGTCCAATGAGCAGTTCTTC
CDR3 protein: CASSSSGGASNEQFF

D gene: TRBD2
V gene: TRBV4-1
clone size: NA
J gene: TRBJ2-7
CDR3 DNA: TGCGCCAGCAGCCAATTACCGGGACTAGCGGGGTTCAGCTCCTACGAGCAGTACTTC
CDR3 protein: CASSQLPGLAGFSSYEQYF

D gene: TRBD2
V gene: TRBV24-1
clone size: once
J gene: TRBJ2-5
CDR3 DNA: TGTGCCACCAGTGATTCGGGACTAGCGGGGGGGTATCAAGAGACCCAGTACTTC
CDR3 protein: CATSDSGLAGGYQETQYF

D gene: TRBD2
V gene: TRBV5-1
clone size: once
J gene: TRBJ2-7
CDR3 DNA: TGCGCCAGCAGCTTGGAGCCTAGCGGGGGATATTACGAGCAGTACTTC
CDR3 protein: CASSLEPSGGYYEQYF

D gene: NA
V gene: TRBV12-3/TRBV12-4
clone size: NA
J gene: TRBJ2-5
CDR3 DNA: TGTGCCAGCAGTTTCGGGGGGCCTGCGACCCAGTACTTC
CDR3 protein: CASSFGGPATQYF

D gene: NA
V gene: TRBV7-8
clone size: NA
J gene: TRBJ2-5
CDR3 DNA: TGTGCCAGCATCTCGGAGGGGCGTCAGACCCAGTACTTC
CDR3 protein: CASISEGRQTQYF

D gene: NA
V gene: TRBV5-1
clone size: NA
J gene: TRBJ1-1
CDR3 DNA: TGCGCCAGCAGAGTTACTACGGACACTGAAGCTTTCTTT
CDR3 protein: CASRVTTDTEAFF

D gene: TRBD2
V gene: TRBV7-9
clone size: NA
J gene: TRBJ2-5
CDR3 DNA: TGTGCCAGCAGCTTGTCCGGGGGGGAGACCCAGTACTTC
CDR3 protein: CASSLSGGETQYF

D gene: TRBD2
V gene: TRBV6-5
clone size: few
J gene: TRBJ2-5
CDR3 DNA: TGTGCCAGCAGAAAAGCGGGGGGGGTGGCCCAGTACTTC
CDR3 protein: CASRKAGGVAQYF

D gene: TRBD1
V gene: TRBV7-7
clone size: NA
J gene: TRBJ2-7
CDR3 DNA: TGTGCCAGCAGCCGTGGAGGACAGGCTGCCCACGAGCAGTACTTC
CDR3 protein: CASSRGGQAAHEQYF

D gene: TRBD1
V gene: TRBV25-1
clone size: once
J gene: TRBJ2-1
CDR3 DNA: TGTGCCAGTAGAGCCGGGACAGGGGGCAAGAATGAGCAGTTCTTC
CDR3 protein: CASRAGTGGKNEQFF

D gene: NA
V gene: TRBV12-3/TRBV12-4
clone size: once
J gene: TRBJ2-3
CDR3 DNA: TGTGCCAGCAGTTTTCGGGGGGCGGGGGAGTATTTT
CDR3 protein: CASSFRGAGEYF

D gene: TRBD1
V gene: TRBV2
clone size: NA
J gene: TRBJ1-2
CDR3 DNA: TGTGCCAGCAGTTGGGACAGCGCTAACTATGGCTACACCTTC
CDR3 protein: CASSWDSANYGYTF

D gene: NA
V gene: TRBV29-1
clone size: NA
J gene: TRBJ2-3
CDR3 DNA: TGCAGCGTGGCCCCCTCGAGCGGGAGCACAGATACGCAGTATTTT
CDR3 protein: CSVAPSSGSTDTQYF

D gene: NA
V gene: TRBV6-5
clone size: NA
J gene: TRBJ2-5
CDR3 DNA: TGTGCCACCGGAGCAGGGCAAGAGACCCAGTACTTC
CDR3 protein: CATGAGQETQYF

D gene: NA
V gene: TRBV5-4
clone size: NA
J gene: TRBJ2-1
CDR3 DNA: TGTGCCAGCAGCTCCGCCGGCTCCTACAATGAGCAGTTCTTC
CDR3 protein: CASSSAGSYNEQFF

D gene: TRBD2
V gene: TRBV15
clone size: NA
J gene: TRBJ2-1
CDR3 DNA: TGTGCCACCAGCAGAACCGAGAGGGCGGGGGAGGACAATGAGCAGTTCTTC
CDR3 protein: CATSRTERAGEDNEQFF

D gene: TRBD1
V gene: TRBV2
clone size: NA
J gene: TRBJ2-7
CDR3 DNA: TGTGCCAGCAGGCTCTCAACAGGGGACGAGCAGTACTTC
CDR3 protein: CASRLSTGDEQYF

D gene: NA
V gene: TRBV9
clone size: NA
J gene: TRBJ2-1
CDR3 DNA: TGTGCCAGCAGCGTAGGGGGGACTCCAAAGCAGAATGAGCAGTTCTTC
CDR3 protein: CASSVGGTPKQNEQFF

D gene: TRBD2
V gene: TRBV30
clone size: NA
J gene: TRBJ2-7
CDR3 DNA: TGTGCCTGCCCCTTAAACGGGAGGTCCTACGAGCAGTACTTC
CDR3 protein: CACPLNGRSYEQYF

D gene: NA
V gene: TRBV14
clone size: NA
J gene: TRBJ1-2
CDR3 DNA: TGTGCCAGCAGCCAACACAGTTACTATGGCTACACCTTC
CDR3 protein: CASSQHSYYGYTF

D gene: NA
V gene: TRBV5-4
clone size: NA
J gene: TRBJ1-2
CDR3 DNA: TGTGCCAGCAGCAAAGATTTACAGGGAGCTAACTATGGCTACACCTTC
CDR3 protein: CASSKDLQGANYGYTF

D gene: NA
V gene: TRBV7-3
clone size: NA
J gene: TRBJ2-1
CDR3 DNA: TGTGCCAGCAGCCCACGCACAGATTACAATGAGCAGTTCTTC
CDR3 protein: CASSPRTDYNEQFF

D gene: NA
V gene: TRBV21-1
clone size: NA
J gene: TRBJ1-2
CDR3 DNA: TGTGCCAGCAGCAAAATGACAGCCTATGGCTACACCTTC
CDR3 protein: CASSKMTAYGYTF

D gene: TRBD2
V gene: TRBV5-1
clone size: once
J gene: TRBJ2-5
CDR3 DNA: TGCGCCAGCAGCACTAGCGGGGCGAAAGAGACCCAGTACTTC
CDR3 protein: CASSTSGAKETQYF

D gene: TRBD1
V gene: TRBV7-6
clone size: NA
J gene: TRBJ1-2
CDR3 DNA: TGTGCCAGCAGCCTGCAGACAGGGGGCCCCATCTATGGCTACACCTTC
CDR3 protein: CASSLQTGGPIYGYTF

D gene: TRBD1
V gene: TRBV18
clone size: NA
J gene: TRBJ1-1
CDR3 DNA: TGTGCCAGCTCACCACTCCAAAACCTACGACAGGGTAACACTGAAGCTTTCTTT
CDR3 protein: CASSPLQNLRQGNTEAFF

D gene: NA
V gene: TRBV5-1
clone size: NA
J gene: TRBJ1-1
CDR3 DNA: TGCGCCAGCAGCTTGTTAGGCGGGCTTCCTGACACTGAAGCTTTCTTT
CDR3 protein: CASSLLGGLPDTEAFF

D gene: NA
V gene: TRBV9
clone size: few
J gene: TRBJ2-2
CDR3 DNA: TGTGCCAGCAGCGTGAGAACAGCCCCGAACACCGGGGAGCTGTTTTTT
CDR3 protein: CASSVRTAPNTGELFF

D gene: TRBD1
V gene: TRBV5-6
clone size: NA
J gene: TRBJ1-5
CDR3 DNA: TGTGCCAGCAGCCTTCGACAGGGTAGCAATCAGCCCCAGCATTTT
CDR3 protein: CASSLRQGSNQPQHF

D gene: TRBD1
V gene: TRBV18
clone size: NA
J gene: TRBJ1-5
CDR3 DNA: TGTGCCAGCTCACCGCCCGGACAGGGACGCAATCAGCCCCAGCATTTT
CDR3 protein: CASSPPGQGRNQPQHF

D gene: NA
V gene: TRBV4-1
clone size: NA
J gene: TRBJ1-1
CDR3 DNA: TGCGCCAGCAGCCAAGTGGACAAGAAAAACACTGAAGCTTTCTTT
CDR3 protein: CASSQVDKKNTEAFF

D gene: TRBD1
V gene: TRBV5-1
clone size: NA
J gene: TRBJ1-1
CDR3 DNA: TGCGCCAGCAGCCACGGGACAGGCACTGAAGCTTTCTTT
CDR3 protein: CASSHGTGTEAFF

D gene: NA
V gene: TRBV10-2
clone size: NA
J gene: TRBJ1-1
CDR3 DNA: TGCGCCAGCAGTGAGACGCGAACGGACACTGAAGCTTTCTTT
CDR3 protein: CASSETRTDTEAFF

D gene: NA
V gene: TRBV29-1
clone size: NA
J gene: TRBJ1-1
CDR3 DNA: TGCAGCGTTTTACAGGGTGGCACTGAAGCTTTCTTT
CDR3 protein: CSVLQGGTEAFF

D gene: NA
V gene: TRBV29-1
clone size: NA
J gene: TRBJ1-2
CDR3 DNA: TGCAGCTCACGAGGGTACGATGGCTACACCTTC
CDR3 protein: CSSRGYDGYTF

D gene: TRBD2
V gene: TRBV11-2
clone size: NA
J gene: TRBJ2-2
CDR3 DNA: TGTGCCAGCAGCTTAGGGACTAGCGGGGGGGCTTTCGGGGAGCTGTTTTTT
CDR3 protein: CASSLGTSGGAFGELFF

D gene: TRBD1
V gene: TRBV6-2/TRBV6-3
clone size: NA
J gene: TRBJ1-2
CDR3 DNA: TGTGCCAGCAGCCCAACAGGACAGGGCACCTGGGGCTACACCTTC
CDR3 protein: CASSPTGQGTWGYTF

D gene: TRBD1
V gene: TRBV19
clone size: NA
J gene: TRBJ2-5
CDR3 DNA: TGTGCCAGTACCGAACAGGGGGCCGTAGAGACCCAGTACTTC
CDR3 protein: CASTEQGAVETQYF

D gene: TRBD1
V gene: TRBV5-1
clone size: NA
J gene: TRBJ1-1
CDR3 DNA: TGCGCCAGCAGCTCAATGACAGGGGAGAACACTGAAGCTTTCTTT
CDR3 protein: CASSSMTGENTEAFF

D gene: NA
V gene: TRBV11-2
clone size: NA
J gene: TRBJ1-2
CDR3 DNA: TGTGCCAGCAGGATACCCGCGAGGTTCGGGGGCTACACCTTC
CDR3 protein: CASRIPARFGGYTF

D gene: TRBD1
V gene: TRBV25-1
clone size: NA
J gene: TRBJ2-5
CDR3 DNA: TGTGCCAGCAGTGGGGGGACAGAGGAAGAGACCCAGTACTTC
CDR3 protein: CASSGGTEEETQYF

D gene: NA
V gene: TRBV7-9
clone size: once
J gene: TRBJ1-1
CDR3 DNA: TGTGCCAGCAGCTGGGGGGGTAGTGAAGCTTTCTTT
CDR3 protein: CASSWGGSEAFF

D gene: TRBD1
V gene: TRBV6-5
clone size: once
J gene: TRBJ1-6
CDR3 DNA: TGTGCCAGCAGCTCGGGACAGAGAAATTCACCCCTCCACTTT
CDR3 protein: CASSSGQRNSPLHF

D gene: NA
V gene: TRBV6-1
clone size: NA
J gene: TRBJ1-1
CDR3 DNA: TGTGCCAGCAGTGAAAATGAGCTCAGGCTGAACACTGAAGCTTTCTTT
CDR3 protein: CASSENELRLNTEAFF

D gene: TRBD1
V gene: TRBV9
clone size: NA
J gene: TRBJ2-1
CDR3 DNA: TGTGCCAGCAGCGTGGGCGACAGGGGGAGGAATGAGCAGTTCTTC
CDR3 protein: CASSVGDRGRNEQFF

D gene: TRBD1
V gene: TRBV5-1
clone size: NA
J gene: TRBJ1-5
CDR3 DNA: TGCGCCAGCAGCCCCGGGACAGACCATCAGCCCCAGCATTTT
CDR3 protein: CASSPGTDHQPQHF

D gene: NA
V gene: TRBV6-5
clone size: NA
J gene: TRBJ1-1
CDR3 DNA: TGTGCCAGCAGGAAGGGGCAAGCTATGAACACTGAAGCTTTCTTT
CDR3 protein: CASRKGQAMNTEAFF

D gene: TRBD1
V gene: TRBV12-3/TRBV12-4
clone size: NA
J gene: TRBJ2-5
CDR3 DNA: TGTGCCAGCGGCAGGACAGGGTATGAGACCCAGTACTTC
CDR3 protein: CASGRTGYETQYF

D gene: NA
V gene: TRBV28
clone size: NA
J gene: TRBJ1-5
CDR3 DNA: TGTGCCAGCAGTAGACTGCCCAGGCCCCAGCATTTT
CDR3 protein: CASSRLPRPQHF

D gene: TRBD1
V gene: TRBV4-3
clone size: NA
J gene: TRBJ1-2
CDR3 DNA: TGCGCCAGCAGCCAATCACCGGGACAGGCCTACCCTAACTATGGCTACACCTTC
CDR3 protein: CASSQSPGQAYPNYGYTF

D gene: TRBD1
V gene: TRBV19
clone size: once
J gene: TRBJ2-3
CDR3 DNA: TGTGCCAGTAGAGACGGGACAGCAATTGTGGATACGCAGTATTTT
CDR3 protein: CASRDGTAIVDTQYF

D gene: TRBD1
V gene: TRBV7-9
clone size: NA
J gene: TRBJ2-5
CDR3 DNA: TGTGCCAGCAGCTCCACCCGGGACAGGGATGAGACCCAGTACTTC
CDR3 protein: CASSSTRDRDETQYF